These 14 T cell receptor beta chains share one sample of origin, sequenced in a study of blood T cell repertoires in COVID-19. Assay used: immunoSEQ multiplex PCR; TCRdb lists only in-frame clones, some missing. Among more than 300,000 clones listed, about nine tenths were seen once. The sequenced material came from PBMCs or T cells enriched from blood (not recorded which). All receptors derive from a man aged 30-40 years who had recovered from COVID-19.

This clone has just a few counts. The V gene is TRBV2, the J gene TRBJ1-5; tentatively, D is TRBD1 (6 bases). The V end lost 2 bases, the J end lost 5 bases, and 10 bases lay between the germline ends. The germline V gene has CDR1 SNHLY and CDR2 FYNNEI. CDR3 length: 14 amino acids. CDR3 residues: CASSEQGNYQPQHF. The DNA for the CDR3 is TGTGCCAGCAGTGAACAGGGGAATTATCAGCCCCAGCATTTT.

V is TRBV10-1 and J is TRBJ1-5, with D unclear. CDR1 WNHNN and CDR2 SYGVQD come from the germline V gene (reference sequence). The CDR3 contains 17 residues. Trimming removed 3 bases at V and 0 bases at J, with 15 bases between. The CDR3, as DNA: TGCGCCAGCAGTGAATGGAGAAGAATCTATAGCAATCAGCCCCAGCATTTT. This sequence encodes CASSEWRRIYSNQPQHF.

This clone was recorded only once. The chain employs TRBV6-5 and TRBJ2-2, with D maybe TRBD2 (5 bases). CDR1 and CDR2 (germline): MNHEY, SVGAGI. This CDR3 is built from 13 residues. Trimming pared 6 bases from V and 7 bases from J, leaving 12 bases between. CDR3 DNA sequence: TGTGCCAGCAGCCGGGGTATCGGCGGGGAGCTGTTTTTT. It specifies CASSRGIGGELFF.

The chain carries TRBV27 and TRBJ2-7; 8 bases align to TRBD1. This CDR3 has 16 amino acids. The germline V gene encodes CDR1 MNHEY and CDR2 SMNVEV (reference sequence). V shed 4 bases and J 1 base; nucleotides not matched to a gene: 9. CDR3 protein: CASSSIGQGSSYEQYF. In DNA, the CDR3 is TGTGCCAGCAGTTCGATTGGACAGGGCAGTTCCTACGAGCAGTACTTC.

The chain has TRBV6-1 and TRBJ1-5, with a weak D call TRBD1 (5 bases). Deletions cut 0 bases from V and 7 bases from J, with 10 bases between. The CDR3 runs to 14 residues. Germline V gene sequence: CDR1 MNHNS, CDR2 SASEGT. CDR3 sequence (DNA): TGTGCCAGCAGTGAAGCGCTTCGGGGGCAGCCCCAGCATTTT. Its translation: CASSEALRGQPQHF.

This clone appeared once. The rearrangement joins TRBV5-1 to TRBJ1-1; no definite D call. The CDR3 is 14 amino acids. Germline lookup yields CDR1 SGHRS and CDR2 YFSETQ. The ends were cut back, 4 bases at V and 0 bases at J, with 10 bases in the middle. The CDR3 DNA follows: TGCGCCAGCAGCGTCCAGAATATGAACACTGAAGCTTTCTTT. This translates into CASSVQNMNTEAFF.

Concerning this clone: Relative to the germline gene, one junction end is altered; a read error may explain this. The V gene is TRBV7-7, the J gene TRBJ2-1; 10 bases agree with TRBD2. The CDR3 contains 17 residues. Germline CDR1 SSHAT, CDR2 FNYEAQ (reference sequence). CDR3 residues: CASSFALGLAGDNEQFF. CDR3 nucleotides: TGTGCTAGCAGCTTCGCTTTAGGGCTAGCGGGAGACAATGAGCAGTTCTTC.

The chain links TRBV6-1 to TRBJ2-2, with a weak D call TRBD1 (6 bases). The V gene lost 11 bases and the J gene lost 2 bases, with 15 bases spanning the gap. Looked up from germline, CDR1 is MNHNS and CDR2 is SASEGT. CDR3 length: 14 amino acids. CDR3 sequence reads: CAAQVDRNTGELFF. DNA of the CDR3: TGTGCCGCGCAGGTGGACAGAAACACCGGGGAGCTGTTTTTT.

The chain combines TRBV6-5 with TRBJ1-6; a weak D match, TRBD1 (5 bases). The CDR3 loop spans 14 amino acids. Trimming removed 8 bases at V and 9 bases at J, with 17 bases between. CDR1 and CDR2 from the germline V gene are MNHEY and SVGAGI. Here the CDR3 reads CASPSQDVVSPLHF. In DNA form, the CDR3 reads TGTGCCAGCCCTTCACAGGATGTTGTTTCACCCCTCCACTTT.

This chain joins TRBV28 and TRBJ1-2; D is uncertain. Germline V gene sequence: CDR1 MDHEN, CDR2 SYDVKM. The CDR3 is 17 residues long. Between the trimmed V and J ends, which lost 2 bases and 0 bases, there was a span of 16 bases. In DNA form, the CDR3 reads TGTGCCAGCAGTTTACCACAGCGGCAACACTCTAACTATGGCTACACCTTC. This sequence encodes CASSLPQRQHSNYGYTF.

This chain connects TRBV28 to TRBJ2-7, with TRBD1 matching over 7 bases. This CDR3 has 14 residues. Germline trimming cut 6 bases from V and 2 bases from J; bases unmatched to any gene: 7. Germline CDR1 reads MDHEN; CDR2 reads SYDVKM. The CDR3 sequence is CASRTDRLPYEQYF. CDR3 nucleotide sequence: TGTGCCAGCAGGACGGACAGGTTGCCCTACGAGCAGTACTTC.

The rearrangement links TRBV19 to TRBJ1-4; no clear D gene. V was trimmed by 1 base and J by 5 bases, leaving 5 bases between them. The CDR3 has 13 residues. The germline gives CDR1 LNHDA, CDR2 SQIVND (reference sequence). For the CDR3, the DNA is TGTGCCAGTAGTATAGGGCTCAATGAAAAACTGTTTTTT. This translates into CASSIGLNEKLFF.

This clone was found once. This chain joins TRBV19 and TRBJ2-6, with D possibly matching TRBD1 (7 bases). V was pared by 11 bases and J by 2 bases, with 22 bases between. The CDR3 length is 17 residues. The V gene's germline CDR1 is LNHDA and CDR2 SQIVND (reference sequence). The chain's CDR3 is CAPLRGRGAPGANVLTF. Here the CDR3 DNA reads TGTGCCCCCTTACGGGGCAGGGGGGCTCCTGGGGCCAACGTCCTGACTTTC.

V and J are TRBV24-1 and TRBJ2-3; a possible D gene is TRBD2 (6 bases). CDR1 is KGHDR and CDR2 is SFDVKD in the germline V gene. CDR3 length: 15 amino acids. Trimming took 7 bases from V and 1 from J, leaving 14 bases between them. The CDR3 DNA follows: TGTGCCACCAGCCATTCTCCGGGGGGCACAGATACGCAGTATTTT. Protein product: CATSHSPGGTDTQYF.